The clone carrying this T cell receptor beta chain was detected ten times or more. This entry is derived from a study of T-cell reconstitution after alpha-beta-depleted transplantation in children. During its preparation, the TCRbeta library received unique molecular identifiers. TCRdb analysed the PCR reads with MiXCR anew, one entry per CDR3 protein. The sample records fewer than 200,000 distinct CDR3 sequences, approximately 6.6% being singletons. Material: PBMCs from the stem cell graft donor, obtained from the stem cell graft. This receptor was obtained from a human donor who donated a stem cell graft to a child with Wiskott-Aldrich syndrome.

The CDR3 here is CASGYAYEQYF. CDR3 sequence (DNA): TGTGCCAGCGGGTATGCCTACGAGCAGTACTTC. The gene calls are TRBV2 and TRBJ2-7, with no clear D. Germline V gene lookup returns CDR1 SNHLY and CDR2 FYNNEI. The germline V and J ends were trimmed by 8 bases and 2 bases, with 7 bases remaining between them. The CDR3 totals 11 residues.